By share, the clone carrying this T cell receptor (beta chain) ranks as large (0.1 to 1%). As yet, its antigen is unknown. The sample is drawn from a study of T cell clonotyping in hematopoietic cell transplantation. Using immunoSEQ multiplex PCR, the repertoire was profiled, and TCRdb retains in-frame clones only, with some absent. The sample has about 4,200 clones, about three quarters seen once. Losses at the gene ends were 4 bases for V and 6 bases for J; bases not matched to a gene: 3. The CDR3 is 12 residues long. Looked up from germline, CDR1 is SQVTM and CDR2 is ANQGSEA. Whole-study results and caveats: Higher Inverse Simpson Index values in graft donor and pretransplant recipient predicted broader posttransplant TCR diversity.

The chain combines TRBV29-1 with TRBJ2-1, with 7 bases aligning to TRBD2. This receptor was obtained from a male patient aged 50 to 60 who had an allogeneic stem cell transplant from an unrelated donor, so the T cells may come from the graft donor. Some clones in this sample may be carry-over from other donors' samples. The specimen was peripheral blood mononuclear cells, collected 100 days after allogeneic stem cell transplant. The CDR3 reads CSVVPSGNEQFF. In DNA, the CDR3 is TGCAGCGTTGTTCCTAGCGGCAATGAGCAGTTCTTC.